This TCR beta chain stems from a study of T cell responses to AZD1222 COVID-19 vaccine. In the study overall: Second-dose intervals of approximately 4 or approximately 12 weeks were pooled.

Some clones are missing from TCRdb's copy, which holds only in-frame ones; the method was immunoSEQ multiplex PCR. The sample records about 100,000 clones, 88% being singletons. The length of the CDR3 is 14 residues. Germline V gene data show CDR1 as MDHEN and CDR2 as SYDVKM. The ends were cut back, 2 bases at V and 4 bases at J, with 11 bases in the middle. The specimen was peripheral blood, collected on day 0 of AZD1222 vaccination. The receptor was derived from an adult in good health. V is TRBV28 and J is TRBJ1-1; D possibly corresponds to TRBD1 (6 bases). The CDR3 DNA follows: TGTGCCAGCAGTTTAGGTGGGGGCCCCACTGAAGCTTTCTTT. Protein: CASSLGGGPTEAFF.